This T cell receptor (beta chain) was identified during a study of OX40 agonist ivuxolimab in advanced cancers. Study context: Of mixed ages from about 20 to 85 and averaging 60 years, the group was around 78% male.

The method was immunoSEQ multiplex PCR; TCRdb's version includes in-frame clones alone and lacks a portion of them. The repertoire holds 60,000 to 85,000 clones, with around 83% as singletons. Study results and caveats: Within 6 weeks, CD4+ and CD8+ blood T cells expanded clonally at 0.1 to 3.0 mg/kg.

V lost 6 bases, J lost 0 bases, and 10 bases stayed unmatched. Germline CDR1 and CDR2: PRHDT and FYEKMQ (reference sequence). There are 17 residues in the CDR3. Points on this clone: Its antigen is unidentified.

Sequenced here: CD4+ or CD8+ T cells sorted from blood, sampled in a trial of the OX40 agonist ivuxolimab. This receptor was identified in an adult with an advanced solid tumor such as melanoma, head and neck, liver or kidney cancer. The chain joins TRBV13 to TRBJ1-4; 7 bases are a match to TRBD1. The CDR3 is CASRRTEGAATNEKLFF. The CDR3 bases are TGTGCCAGCAGGCGCACCGAGGGGGCGGCAACTAATGAAAAACTGTTTTTT.